This T cell receptor beta chain was captured in a study of blood T cell repertoires in COVID-19. At the level of the study: From T cells, B-cell-depleted T cells, or PBMCs came the material, which was cDNA or gDNA.

Seattle-derived patients entered the study during active infection and were followed longitudinally. This CDR3 region has 13 residues. The V segment lost 4 bases and the J segment 5 bases; nucleotides outside the gene matches: 3. The germline V gene encodes CDR1 SGDLS and CDR2 YYNGEE. Per the original methods: Reference gene primer amplification gave nucleated cell count estimates. Here immunoSEQ multiplex PCR was the method, and the copy in TCRdb shows in-frame clones only, minus some. The V and J calls and clone size are taken from that table; D and trimming were inferred from the DNA. Among under 200,000 clones listed, around four fifths were seen once.

The clonotype comes from a man in his sixties with COVID-19, enrolled during active disease. This chain uses TRBV9 with TRBJ1-2; 9 nucleotides agree with TRBD1. Sample: peripheral blood. This chain's CDR3 is CASSPQGAYGYTF. CDR3 bases: TGTGCCAGCAGCCCACAGGGGGCTTATGGCTACACCTTC.